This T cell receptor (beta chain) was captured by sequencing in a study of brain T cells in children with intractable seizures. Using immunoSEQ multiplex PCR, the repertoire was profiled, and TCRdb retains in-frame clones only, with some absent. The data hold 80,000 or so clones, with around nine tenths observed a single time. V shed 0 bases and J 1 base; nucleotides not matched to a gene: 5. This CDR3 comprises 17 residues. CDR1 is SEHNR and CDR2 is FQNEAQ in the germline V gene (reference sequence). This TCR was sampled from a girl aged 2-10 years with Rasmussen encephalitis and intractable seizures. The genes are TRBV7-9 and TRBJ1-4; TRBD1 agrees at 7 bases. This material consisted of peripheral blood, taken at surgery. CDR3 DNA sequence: TGTGCCAGCAGCTTAGCGACCAACAGGGGAACTAATGAAAAACTGTTTTTT. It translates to CASSLATNRGTNEKLFF. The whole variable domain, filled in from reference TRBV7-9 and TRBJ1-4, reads DTGVSQNPRHKITKRGQNVTFRCDPISEHNRLYWYRQTLGQGPEFLTYFQNEAQLEKSRLLSDRFSAERPKGSFSTLEIQRTEQGDSAMYLCASSLATNRGTNEKLFFGSGTQLSVL.